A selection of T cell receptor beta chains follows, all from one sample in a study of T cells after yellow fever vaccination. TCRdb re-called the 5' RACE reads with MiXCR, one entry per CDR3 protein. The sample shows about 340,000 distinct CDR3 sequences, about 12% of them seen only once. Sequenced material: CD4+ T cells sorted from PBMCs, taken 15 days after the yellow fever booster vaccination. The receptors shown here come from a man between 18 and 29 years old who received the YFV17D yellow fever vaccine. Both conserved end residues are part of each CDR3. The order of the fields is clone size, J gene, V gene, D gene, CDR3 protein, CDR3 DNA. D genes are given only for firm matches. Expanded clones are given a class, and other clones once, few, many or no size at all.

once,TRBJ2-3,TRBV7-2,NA,CASSLDATPHPYTQYF,TGTGCCAGCAGCTTAGACGCGACACCGCACCCGTATACGCAGTATTTT
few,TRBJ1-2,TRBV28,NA,CASTGSGYGYTF,TGTGCCAGCACGGGGTCTGGCTATGGCTACACCTTC
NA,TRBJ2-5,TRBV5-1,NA,CASSLTRGQETQYF,TGCGCCAGCAGCTTGACTAGGGGCCAAGAGACCCAGTACTTC
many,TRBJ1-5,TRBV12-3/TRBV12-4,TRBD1,CASSPRRGGFSNQPQHF,TGTGCCAGCAGTCCCCGGAGAGGGGGCTTTAGCAATCAGCCCCAGCATTTT
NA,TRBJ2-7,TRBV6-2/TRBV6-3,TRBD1,CASSYPRTGLIREQYF,TGTGCCAGCAGTTACCCTCGGACAGGCTTAATCCGGGAGCAGTACTTC
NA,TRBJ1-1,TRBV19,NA,CASSPDTGDAFF,TGTGCCAGTAGTCCCGACACGGGAGACGCTTTCTTT
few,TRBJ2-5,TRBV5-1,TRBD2,CASRRLADKETQYF,TGCGCCAGCAGACGACTAGCGGACAAAGAGACCCAGTACTTC
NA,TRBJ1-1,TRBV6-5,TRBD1,CASREFRGIPHTEAFF,TGTGCCAGCAGAGAATTCAGGGGGATACCCCACACTGAAGCTTTCTTT
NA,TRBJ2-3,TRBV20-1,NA,CSAQGAGGSDTQYF,TGCAGTGCGCAGGGGGCGGGGGGCTCAGATACGCAGTATTTT
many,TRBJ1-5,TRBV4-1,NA,CASSQELSPSNQPQHF,TGCGCCAGCAGCCAAGAACTCAGCCCGAGCAATCAGCCCCAGCATTTT
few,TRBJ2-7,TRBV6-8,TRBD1,CASSYHGQGKFYEQYF,TGTGCCAGCAGTTACCACGGACAGGGGAAGTTCTACGAGCAGTACTTC
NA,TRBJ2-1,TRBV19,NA,CASSIRANSYNEQFF,TGTGCCAGTAGTATTAGAGCGAACTCCTACAATGAGCAGTTCTTC
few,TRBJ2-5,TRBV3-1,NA,CASIAGDKQETQYF,TGTGCCAGCATCGCGGGTGACAAGCAAGAGACCCAGTACTTC
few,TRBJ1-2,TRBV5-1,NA,CASSLEGRNGYTF,TGCGCCAGCAGCTTGGAAGGGAGGAATGGCTACACCTTC
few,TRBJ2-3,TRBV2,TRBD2,CASSYSGAGEDTQYF,TGTGCCAGCAGTTATAGCGGGGCCGGGGAAGATACGCAGTATTTT
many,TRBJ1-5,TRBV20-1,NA,CSAIDGPIASNQPQHF,TGCAGTGCTATCGACGGGCCCATAGCGAGCAATCAGCCCCAGCATTTT
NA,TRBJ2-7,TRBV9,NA,CASSAVETGQYF,TGTGCCAGCAGCGCCGTAGAGACAGGACAGTACTTC
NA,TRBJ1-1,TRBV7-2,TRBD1,CASSLAGTVNTEAFF,TGTGCCAGCAGCTTAGCGGGGACAGTAAACACTGAAGCTTTCTTT
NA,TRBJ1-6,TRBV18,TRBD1,CASSPAGQGTTLHF,TGTGCCAGCTCACCGGCGGGACAGGGTACCACCCTCCACTTT
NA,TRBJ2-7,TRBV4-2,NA,CASSQGRSPPREQYF,TGTGCCAGCAGCCAAGGACGGAGCCCTCCTCGTGAGCAGTACTTC
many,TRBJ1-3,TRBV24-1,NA,CATSDLAEPPGNTIYF,TGTGCCACCAGTGATTTGGCAGAACCTCCTGGAAACACCATATATTTT
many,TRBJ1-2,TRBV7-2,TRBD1,CASSSRQGDYGYTF,TGTGCCAGCAGCTCCCGACAGGGGGACTATGGCTACACCTTC